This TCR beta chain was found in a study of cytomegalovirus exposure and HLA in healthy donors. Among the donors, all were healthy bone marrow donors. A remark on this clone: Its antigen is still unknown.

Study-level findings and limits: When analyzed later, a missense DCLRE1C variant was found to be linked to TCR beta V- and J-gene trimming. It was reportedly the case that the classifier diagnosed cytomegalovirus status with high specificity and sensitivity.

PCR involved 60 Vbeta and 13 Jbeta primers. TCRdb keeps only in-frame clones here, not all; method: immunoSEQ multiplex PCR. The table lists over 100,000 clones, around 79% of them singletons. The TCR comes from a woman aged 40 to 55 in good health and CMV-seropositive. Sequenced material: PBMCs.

CDR3 sequence: CASSLTTGTDTQYF. CDR3 DNA sequence: TGTGCCAGCAGCTTAACGACAGGGACAGATACGCAGTATTTT. V gene TRBV7-2 combines with J gene TRBJ2-3, with TRBD1 matching over 7 bases. The CDR3 totals 14 residues. Germline trimming cut 2 bases from V and 3 bases from J; bases unmatched to any gene: 2. Looked up from germline, CDR1 is SGHTA and CDR2 is FQGNSA. The whole variable domain, remainder taken from reference TRBV7-2 and TRBJ2-3, is GAGVSQSPSNKVTEKGKDVELRCDPISGHTALYWYRQSLGQGLEFLIYFQGNSAPDKSGLPSDRFSAERTGGSVSTLTIQRTQQEDSAVYLCASSLTTGTDTQYFGPGTRLTVL.